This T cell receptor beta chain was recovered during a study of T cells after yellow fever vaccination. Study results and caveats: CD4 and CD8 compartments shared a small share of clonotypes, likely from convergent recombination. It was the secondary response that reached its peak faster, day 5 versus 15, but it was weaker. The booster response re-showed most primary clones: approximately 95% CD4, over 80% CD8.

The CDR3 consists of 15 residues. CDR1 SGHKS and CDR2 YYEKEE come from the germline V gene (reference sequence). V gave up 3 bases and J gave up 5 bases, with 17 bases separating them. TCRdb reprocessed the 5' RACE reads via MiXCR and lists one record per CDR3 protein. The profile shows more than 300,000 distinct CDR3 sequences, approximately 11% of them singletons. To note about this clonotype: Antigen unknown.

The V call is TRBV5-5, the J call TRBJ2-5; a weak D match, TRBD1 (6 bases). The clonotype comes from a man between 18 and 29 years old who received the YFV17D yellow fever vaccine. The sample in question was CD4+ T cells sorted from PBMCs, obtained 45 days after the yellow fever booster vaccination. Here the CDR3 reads CASSSQQGRRETQYF. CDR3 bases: TGTGCCAGCAGCTCACAACAGGGACGGCGGGAGACCCAGTACTTC.